A selection of T cell receptor beta chains follows, all from one sample in a study of shared clonotypes between healthy human individuals. The protocol was immunoSEQ multiplex PCR, while the TCRdb copy is restricted to in-frame clones and leaves out a portion. This repertoire shows hundreds of thousands of clones, 90% to 97% found once; its top ten account for roughly 0.06%. The material sequenced was naive CD4+ T cells sorted from blood. These receptors originate from a woman aged 25 to 39 in good health. Each CDR3 is given with its conserved first and last residue. A D gene is named only where the DNA matches it firmly. Expanded clones get a size class; other rows say once, few or many, or leave the size out.

TRBJ2-7,once,TRBV11-1,TRBD2,TGTGCCAGCAGCCGGACTAGTTCCTACGAGCAGTACTTC,CASSRTSSYEQYF
TRBJ2-7,-,TRBV4-2,TRBD2,TGTGCCAGCAGCCAAGATCTAGCGGGAGGGCCCTACGAGCAGTACTTC,CASSQDLAGGPYEQYF
TRBJ2-1,-,TRBV5-6,TRBD2,TGTGCCAGCAGCTTTAGGGTAGCGGGAGTTGAGCAGTTCTTC,CASSFRVAGVEQFF
TRBJ2-7,-,TRBV5-4,TRBD1,TGTGCCAGCAGCTTTCACTCCTGGACAGGGGTCGAGCAGTACTTC,CASSFHSWTGVEQYF
TRBJ2-2,once,TRBV6-4,TRBD2,TGTGCCAGCTCTGACAGCGGGAGAACCGGGGAGCTGTTTTTT,CASSDSGRTGELFF
TRBJ2-7,-,TRBV5-5,-,TGTGCCAGCAGCGGTGGACACCTCTACGAGCAGTACTTC,CASSGGHLYEQYF
TRBJ1-2,-,TRBV7-2,TRBD1,TGTGCCAGCAGCCGGGACAGGGCCATCTATGGCTACACCTTC,CASSRDRAIYGYTF
TRBJ2-1,-,TRBV12-5,TRBD1,TGTGCTAGTGGTTTGGGGGGACAGGGGGCACTAGGATTCAACAATGAGCAGTTCTTC,CASGLGGQGALGFNNEQFF
TRBJ2-5,-,TRBV18,-,TGTGCCAGCTCACCACCCCCCCCAGGGGAGACCCAGTACTTC,CASSPPPPGETQYF
TRBJ1-4,once,TRBV30,-,TGTGCCTGGAGTGGCGGGCTCGATGAAAAACTGTTTTTT,CAWSGGLDEKLFF
TRBJ1-1,-,TRBV9,-,TGTGCCAGCAGCGTAGGAGGACAGATGAACACTGAAGCTTTCTTT,CASSVGGQMNTEAFF
TRBJ2-3,-,TRBV11-2,TRBD2,TGTGCCAGCAGCTTGACTATAGCGGGCACCTATGGGGGCACAGATACGCAGTATTTT,CASSLTIAGTYGGTDTQYF
TRBJ2-7,-,TRBV19,-,TGTGCCAGTAGTATGTCCCAAGACTACGAGCAGTACTTC,CASSMSQDYEQYF
TRBJ1-2,-,TRBV10-3,-,TGTGCCATCAGTGAGACGGCACGGAATGGCTACACCTTC,CAISETARNGYTF
TRBJ2-3,-,TRBV28,TRBD1,TGTGCCAGCACCCTCTGGCAGGGGGCAGATACGCAGTATTTT,CASTLWQGADTQYF
TRBJ2-1,-,TRBV5-6,TRBD2,TGTGCCAGCAGCCGCGGGAGGGCGGTCTACAATGAGCAGTTCTTC,CASSRGRAVYNEQFF
TRBJ1-1,-,TRBV5-1,-,TGCGCCAGCAGCTTGGTGGTGGGAGACACTGAAGCTTTCTTT,CASSLVVGDTEAFF
TRBJ1-1,-,TRBV10-1,-,TGCGCCAGCAGTGGAATGAACACTGAAGCTTTCTTT,CASSGMNTEAFF
TRBJ2-1,-,TRBV7-8,TRBD2,TGTGCCAGCAGCTCCCGCGTTTGGACTAGCGGGAGGGCCAACGAGCAGTTCTTC,CASSSRVWTSGRANEQFF
TRBJ2-7,-,TRBV4-1,TRBD2,TGCGCCAGCAGCCAGACATCCGGGACTACACTCTACGAGCAGTACTTC,CASSQTSGTTLYEQYF
TRBJ1-4,-,TRBV28,TRBD1,TGTGCCAGCAGTTTGGGAAGTGGGTGGACAGGGGGATGGGGTGAAAAACTGTTTTTT,CASSLGSGWTGGWGEKLFF
TRBJ2-7,-,TRBV6-6,-,TGTGCCAGCAGGCCGGACAGAAGATACGAGCAGTACTTC,CASRPDRRYEQYF
TRBJ2-1,-,TRBV27,TRBD2,TGTGCCAGCAGTTTGTCCGGGACTAGTAGTTTGGGTGAGCAGTTCTTC,CASSLSGTSSLGEQFF
TRBJ1-4,-,TRBV10-2,-,TGCGCCAGCAGTGAGGGGTTCACTAATGAAAAACTGTTTTTT,CASSEGFTNEKLFF
TRBJ2-7,-,TRBV19,-,TGTGCCAGTAGTATTAGCAATGGTCCCTACGAGCAGTACTTC,CASSISNGPYEQYF
TRBJ2-2,-,TRBV7-9,TRBD1,TGTGCCAGCAGCTCCCCAGGACAGGGCGCTAGGTACCCCGGGGAGCTGTTTTTT,CASSSPGQGARYPGELFF
TRBJ2-2,-,TRBV19,TRBD1,TGTGCCAGTAGTATTGGACAGGGCCGTAACACCGGGGAGCTGTTTTTT,CASSIGQGRNTGELFF
TRBJ2-5,-,TRBV11-3,-,TGTGCCAGCAGCCTTGTGCTCAGGGGAGAGACCCAGTACTTC,CASSLVLRGETQYF
TRBJ1-2,-,TRBV2,-,TGTGCCAGCGGGACTGACAGCCGTGGCTACACCTTC,CASGTDSRGYTF
TRBJ2-5,-,TRBV11-2,-,TGTGCCAGCAGCCCAATAAGGGGACTTTTCCAAGAGACCCAGTACTTC,CASSPIRGLFQETQYF
TRBJ2-7,-,TRBV15,TRBD2,TGTGCCACCAGCTTGGGACTAGAGCACGAGCAGTACTTC,CATSLGLEHEQYF
TRBJ2-7,-,TRBV6-5,TRBD2,TGTGCCAGCAGCACAACTAGCGGGAGTACCTACGAGCAGTACTTC,CASSTTSGSTYEQYF
TRBJ2-1,-,TRBV5-1,TRBD2,TGCGCCAGCAGGGGGACTAGCGTTGAGCAGTTCTTC,CASRGTSVEQFF
TRBJ1-4,-,TRBV11-1,-,TGTGCCAGCAGCCTTGCAACTAATGAAAAACTGTTTTTT,CASSLATNEKLFF
TRBJ1-1,-,TRBV10-3,-,TGTGCCAGCAGCCCGGGACTGGGTGAAGCTTTCTTT,CASSPGLGEAFF
TRBJ2-7,-,TRBV7-6,TRBD2,TGTGCCAGCAGCTCCGGGGGGGAGCAGTACTTC,CASSSGGEQYF
TRBJ1-5,-,TRBV28,TRBD1,TGTGCCAGCAGCGGGGACAGCCCCTCGCCCCAGCATTTT,CASSGDSPSPQHF
TRBJ2-7,-,TRBV6-6,-,TGTGCCAGCAGTTACTCGCCGGGGACTCGGCACTACGAGCAGTACTTC,CASSYSPGTRHYEQYF
TRBJ2-7,-,TRBV19,-,TGTGCCAGTAGGACAACTAGTGGGCCGGGGGAGCAGTACTTC,CASRTTSGPGEQYF
TRBJ1-2,-,TRBV11-1,-,TGTGCCAGCAGCTTCACAACTGGGCGGGAGTATGGCTACACCTTC,CASSFTTGREYGYTF
TRBJ1-2,-,TRBV5-8,-,TGTGCCAGCAGCTTGCGGACACAGCCCCTCTCATCTTATGGCTACACCTTC,CASSLRTQPLSSYGYTF
TRBJ1-6,-,TRBV28,TRBD1,TGTGCCAGCAGGGACAGGTTGGATTCACCCCTCCACTTT,CASRDRLDSPLHF
TRBJ1-3,-,TRBV28,-,TGTGCCAGCAGTTTTCTAGGAGACTCTGGAAACACCATATATTTT,CASSFLGDSGNTIYF
TRBJ2-7,-,TRBV2,TRBD1,TGTGCCAGCAGCCTCCGGGACAGGGGACCTTCCTACGAGCAGTACTTC,CASSLRDRGPSYEQYF
TRBJ1-1,-,TRBV19,TRBD1,TGTGCCAGTAGCACCTGGACAGGGGGCGACACTGAAGCTTTCTTT,CASSTWTGGDTEAFF
TRBJ1-2,few,TRBV7-9,TRBD1,TGTGCCAGCAGCCCCGCGGACAGGGTCTATGGCTACACCTTC,CASSPADRVYGYTF
TRBJ1-6,-,TRBV11-2,TRBD1,TGTGCCAGCAGCTTAGCCGCAGGGACAGATTATAATTCACCCCTCCACTTT,CASSLAAGTDYNSPLHF
TRBJ2-7,-,TRBV11-3,-,TGTGCCAGCAGCTCCGGACTTAACTACGAGCAGTACTTC,CASSSGLNYEQYF
TRBJ2-1,-,TRBV5-1,TRBD2,TGCGCCAGCAGCCCCGACCTGACTAGCGCGTACAATGAGCAGTTCTTC,CASSPDLTSAYNEQFF